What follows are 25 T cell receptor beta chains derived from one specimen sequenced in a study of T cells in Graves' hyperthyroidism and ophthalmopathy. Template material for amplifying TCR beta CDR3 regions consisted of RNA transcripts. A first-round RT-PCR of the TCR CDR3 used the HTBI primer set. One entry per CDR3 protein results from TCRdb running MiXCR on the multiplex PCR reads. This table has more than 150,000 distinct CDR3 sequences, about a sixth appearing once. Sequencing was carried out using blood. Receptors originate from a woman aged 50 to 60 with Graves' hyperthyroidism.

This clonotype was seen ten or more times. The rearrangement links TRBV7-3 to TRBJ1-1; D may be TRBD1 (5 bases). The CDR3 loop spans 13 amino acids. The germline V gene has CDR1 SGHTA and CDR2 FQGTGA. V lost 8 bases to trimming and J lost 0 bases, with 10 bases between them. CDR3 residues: CASGTLMNTEAFF. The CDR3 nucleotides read TGTGCCAGCGGGACCCTGATGAACACTGAAGCTTTCTTT.

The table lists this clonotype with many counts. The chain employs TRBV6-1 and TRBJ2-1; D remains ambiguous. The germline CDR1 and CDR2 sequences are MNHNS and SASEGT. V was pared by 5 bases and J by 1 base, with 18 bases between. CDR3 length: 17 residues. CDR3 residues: CASSPRRSLRSYNEQFF. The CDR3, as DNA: TGTGCCAGCAGTCCCCGTCGGAGCCTAAGATCCTACAATGAGCAGTTCTTC.

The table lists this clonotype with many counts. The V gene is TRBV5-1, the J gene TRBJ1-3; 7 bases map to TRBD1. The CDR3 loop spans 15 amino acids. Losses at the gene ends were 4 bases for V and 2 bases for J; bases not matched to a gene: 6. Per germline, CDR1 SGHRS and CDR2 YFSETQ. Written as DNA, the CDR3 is TGCGCCAGCAGCCAGGGGGGAAGAACTGGAAACACCATATATTTT. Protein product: CASSQGGRTGNTIYF.

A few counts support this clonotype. CDR3: CASSPDIGNQPQHF. The CDR3 coding sequence is TGTGCCAGCAGCCCGGACATTGGCAATCAGCCCCAGCATTTT. The chain is built from TRBV7-9 and TRBJ1-5; a possible D gene is TRBD1 (5 bases). CDR3 length: 14 amino acids. V lost 5 bases, J lost 2 bases, and 10 bases lay in between. CDR1 SEHNR and CDR2 FQNEAQ come from the germline V gene (reference sequence).

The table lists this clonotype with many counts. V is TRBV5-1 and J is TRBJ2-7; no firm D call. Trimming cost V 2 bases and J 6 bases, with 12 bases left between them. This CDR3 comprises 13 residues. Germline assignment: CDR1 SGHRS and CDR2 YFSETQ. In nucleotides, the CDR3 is TGCGCCAGCAGCTTAGTGTTATCACGCGAGCAGTACTTC. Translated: CASSLVLSREQYF.

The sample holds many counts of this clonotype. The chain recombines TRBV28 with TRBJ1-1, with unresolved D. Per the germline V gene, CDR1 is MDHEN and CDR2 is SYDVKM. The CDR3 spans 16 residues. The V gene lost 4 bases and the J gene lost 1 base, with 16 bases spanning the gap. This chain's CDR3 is CASSSNTWGANTEAFF. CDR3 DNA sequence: TGTGCCAGCAGTTCTAATACGTGGGGAGCGAACACTGAAGCTTTCTTT.

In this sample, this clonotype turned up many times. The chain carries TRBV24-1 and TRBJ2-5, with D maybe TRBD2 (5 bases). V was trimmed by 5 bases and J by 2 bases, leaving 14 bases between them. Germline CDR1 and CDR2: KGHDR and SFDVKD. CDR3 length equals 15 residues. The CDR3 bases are TGTGCCACCAGTGGTGAGGGAGATCGGCAAGAGACCCAGTACTTC. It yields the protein CATSGEGDRQETQYF.

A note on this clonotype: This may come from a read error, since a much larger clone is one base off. The CDR3 sequence: CASSTGAWEELFF. In DNA, the CDR3 is TGTGCCAGCAGTACAGGGGCCTGGGAAGAACTGTTTTTT. The chain links TRBV7-8 to TRBJ1-4, with 7 bases fitting TRBD1. Trimming removed 6 bases from V and 12 bases from J; junction bases left unmatched: 10. The CDR3 is made up of 13 amino acids. CDR1 and CDR2 (germline): SGHVS, FQNEAQ.

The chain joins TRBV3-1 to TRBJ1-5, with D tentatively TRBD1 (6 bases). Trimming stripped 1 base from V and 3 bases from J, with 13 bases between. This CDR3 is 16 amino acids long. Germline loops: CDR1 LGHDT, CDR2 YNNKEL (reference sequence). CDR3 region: CASSQGPQGINQPQHF. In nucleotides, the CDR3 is TGTGCCAGCAGCCAAGGGCCCCAGGGGATCAATCAGCCCCAGCATTTT.

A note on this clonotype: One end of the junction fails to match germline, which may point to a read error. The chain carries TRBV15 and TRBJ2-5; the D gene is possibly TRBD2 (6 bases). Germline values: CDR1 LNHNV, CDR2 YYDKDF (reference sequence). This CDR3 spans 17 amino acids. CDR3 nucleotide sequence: TGTGCCACCAGCCCTCAGATCTCCGCAGGGAGGAGAGAGACCCAGTGCTTC. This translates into CATSPQISAGRRETQCF.

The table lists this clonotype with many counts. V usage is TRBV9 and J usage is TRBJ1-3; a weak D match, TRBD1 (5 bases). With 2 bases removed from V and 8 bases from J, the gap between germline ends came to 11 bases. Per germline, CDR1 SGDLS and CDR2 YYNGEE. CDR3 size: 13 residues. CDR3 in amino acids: CASSVGHWDTIYF. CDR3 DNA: TGTGCCAGCAGCGTCGGACATTGGGACACCATATATTTT.

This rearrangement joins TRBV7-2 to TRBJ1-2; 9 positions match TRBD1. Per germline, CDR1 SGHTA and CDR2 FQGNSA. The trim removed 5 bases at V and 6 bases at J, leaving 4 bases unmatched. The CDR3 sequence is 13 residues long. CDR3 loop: CASSTRTGDGYTF. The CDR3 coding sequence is TGTGCCAGCAGCACCCGGACAGGGGATGGCTACACCTTC.

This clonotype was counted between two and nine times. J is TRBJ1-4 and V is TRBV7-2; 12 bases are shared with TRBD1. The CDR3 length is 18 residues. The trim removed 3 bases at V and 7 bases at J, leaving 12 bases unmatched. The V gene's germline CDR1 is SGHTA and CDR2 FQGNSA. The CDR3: CASSLSGQGARISEKLFF. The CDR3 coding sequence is TGTGCCAGCAGCTTGTCGGGACAGGGGGCACGGATAAGTGAAAAACTGTTTTTT.

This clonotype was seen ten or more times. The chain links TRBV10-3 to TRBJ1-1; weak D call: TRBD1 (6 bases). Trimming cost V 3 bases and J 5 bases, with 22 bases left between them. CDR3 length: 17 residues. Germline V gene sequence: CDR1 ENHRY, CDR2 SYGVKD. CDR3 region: CAISDPATQGRRTEAFF. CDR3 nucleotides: TGTGCCATCAGTGACCCCGCAACCCAGGGGCGGCGGACTGAAGCTTTCTTT.

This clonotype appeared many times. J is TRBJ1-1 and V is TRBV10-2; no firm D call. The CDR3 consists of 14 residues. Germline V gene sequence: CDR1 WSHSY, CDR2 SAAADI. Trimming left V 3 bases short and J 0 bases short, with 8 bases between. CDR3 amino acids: CASSELLLNTEAFF. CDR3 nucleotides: TGCGCCAGCAGTGAATTACTGCTGAACACTGAAGCTTTCTTT.

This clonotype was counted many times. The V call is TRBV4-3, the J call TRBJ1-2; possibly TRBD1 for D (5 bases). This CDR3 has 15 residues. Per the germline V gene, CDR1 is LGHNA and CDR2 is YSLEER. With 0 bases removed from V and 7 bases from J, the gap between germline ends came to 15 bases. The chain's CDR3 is CASSQDLRGTGGYTF. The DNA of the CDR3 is TGCGCCAGCAGCCAAGATCTACGGGGGACTGGTGGCTACACCTTC.

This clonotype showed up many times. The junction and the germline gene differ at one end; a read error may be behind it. The CDR3 bases are TGCAGCGTTTCCATAACCGGGACTAGCGGGGGGCGCCACTTC. Translation gives CSVSITGTSGGRHF. The chain carries TRBV29-1 and TRBJ2-5; 15 bases are shared with TRBD2. CDR3 length: 14 residues. Germline V lookup: CDR1 SQVTM, CDR2 ANQGSEA.

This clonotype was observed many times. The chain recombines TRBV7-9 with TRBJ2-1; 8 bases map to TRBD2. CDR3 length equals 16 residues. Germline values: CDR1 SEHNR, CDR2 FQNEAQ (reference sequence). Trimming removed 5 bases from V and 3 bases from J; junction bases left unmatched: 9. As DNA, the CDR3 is TGTGCCAGCAGCCCTCTCGCGGGGGGCAGCTACAATGAGCAGTTCTTC. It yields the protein CASSPLAGGSYNEQFF. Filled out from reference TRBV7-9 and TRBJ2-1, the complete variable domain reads DTGVSQNPRHKITKRGQNVTFRCDPISEHNRLYWYRQTLGQGPEFLTYFQNEAQLEKSRLLSDRFSAERPKGSFSTLEIQRTEQGDSAMYLCASSPLAGGSYNEQFFGPGTRLTVL.

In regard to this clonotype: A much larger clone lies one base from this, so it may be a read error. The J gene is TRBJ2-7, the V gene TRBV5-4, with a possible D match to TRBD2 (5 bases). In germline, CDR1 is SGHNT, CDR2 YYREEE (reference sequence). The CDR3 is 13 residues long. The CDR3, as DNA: TGTGCCAACAGCTTAGACACGGGATACGAGCAGTACTTC. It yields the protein CANSLDTGYEQYF.

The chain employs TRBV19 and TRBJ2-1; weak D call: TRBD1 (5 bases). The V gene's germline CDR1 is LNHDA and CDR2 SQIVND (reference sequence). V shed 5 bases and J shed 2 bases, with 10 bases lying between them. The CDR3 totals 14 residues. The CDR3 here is CASSVRVTYNEQFF. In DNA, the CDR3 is TGTGCCAGTAGTGTCAGGGTAACCTACAATGAGCAGTTCTTC.

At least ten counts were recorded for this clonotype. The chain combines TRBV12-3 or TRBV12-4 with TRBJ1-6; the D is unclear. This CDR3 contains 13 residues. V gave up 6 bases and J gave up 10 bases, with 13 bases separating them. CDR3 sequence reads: CASREVGPSPLHF. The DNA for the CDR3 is TGTGCCAGCAGGGAGGTCGGGCCATCACCCCTCCACTTT.

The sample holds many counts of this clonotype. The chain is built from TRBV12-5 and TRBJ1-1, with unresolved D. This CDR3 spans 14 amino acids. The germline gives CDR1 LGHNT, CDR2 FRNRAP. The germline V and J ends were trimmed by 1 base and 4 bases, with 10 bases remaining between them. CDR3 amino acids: CASGLGLAGTEAFF. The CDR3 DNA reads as TGTGCTAGTGGTTTGGGATTGGCGGGCACTGAAGCTTTCTTT.

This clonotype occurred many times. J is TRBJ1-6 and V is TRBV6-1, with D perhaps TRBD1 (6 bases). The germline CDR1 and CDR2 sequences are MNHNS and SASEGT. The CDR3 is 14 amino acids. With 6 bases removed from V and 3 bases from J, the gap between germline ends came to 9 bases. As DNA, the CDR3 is TGTGCCAGCAGGGACAGTAACTATAATTCACCCCTCCACTTT. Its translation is CASRDSNYNSPLHF.

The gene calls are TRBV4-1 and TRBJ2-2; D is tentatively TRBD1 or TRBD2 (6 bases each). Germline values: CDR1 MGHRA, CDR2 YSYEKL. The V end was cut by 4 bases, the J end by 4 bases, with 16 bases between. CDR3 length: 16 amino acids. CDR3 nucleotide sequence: TGCGCCAGCAGCCCAGGAGGGGGGCTGCGCACCGGGGAGCTGTTTTTT. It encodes CASSPGGGLRTGELFF.

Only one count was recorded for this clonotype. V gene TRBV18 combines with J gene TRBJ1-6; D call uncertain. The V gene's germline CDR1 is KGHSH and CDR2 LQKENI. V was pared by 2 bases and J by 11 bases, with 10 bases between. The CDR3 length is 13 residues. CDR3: CASSPGKVPPLHF. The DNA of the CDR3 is TGTGCCAGCTCACCAGGGAAGGTTCCACCCCTCCACTTT. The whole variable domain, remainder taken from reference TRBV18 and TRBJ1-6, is NAGVMQNPRHLVRRRGQEARLRCSPMKGHSHVYWYRQLPEEGLKFMVYLQKENIIDESGMPKERFSAEFPKEGPSILRIQQVVRGDSAAYFCASSPGKVPPLHFGNGTRLTVT.